A selection of T cell receptor beta chains follows, all from one sample in a study of neoadjuvant anti-PD-1 for oral cavity cancer. The data were produced by immunoSEQ multiplex PCR, yet TCRdb's version contains in-frame clones alone and is incomplete. The table lists tens of thousands of clones, approximately 79% of them singletons. The material sequenced was PBMCs, taken before nivolumab (anti-PD-1) treatment. Source of these receptors: a person aged 35-79 years with oral cavity squamous cell carcinoma. Each CDR3 is given with its conserved first and last residue. The D gene is left open where the match is weak. Expanded clones are given a class, and other clones once, few, many or no size at all.

j_gene,abundance,d_gene,len,v_gene,CDR3nt,CDR3aa
TRBJ1-1,.,.,11,TRBV2,TGTGCCAGCAGCTTCAACACTGAAGCTTTCTTT,CASSFNTEAFF
TRBJ1-3,.,TRBD1,16,TRBV7-2,TGTGCCAGCAGCTTAGCCTCCACAGGGGGCGGAAACACCATATATTTT,CASSLASTGGGNTIYF
TRBJ2-2,.,.,16,TRBV9,TGTGCCAGCAGCCCCCGACAGAATGCGAACACCGGGGAGCTGTTTTTT,CASSPRQNANTGELFF
TRBJ2-3,.,.,16,TRBV18,TGTGCCAGCTCACCGGCGCGGTCCTCTAGCACAGATACGCAGTATTTT,CASSPARSSSTDTQYF
TRBJ1-2,.,TRBD1,15,TRBV5-4,TGTGCCAGCAGCTTGCGTAGTACAGGGGGTTACGGCTACACCTTC,CASSLRSTGGYGYTF
TRBJ1-1,.,.,14,TRBV6-1,TGTGCCAGCAGTGAAAACAGAATGAACACTGAAGCTTTCTTT,CASSENRMNTEAFF
TRBJ2-3,.,TRBD2,15,TRBV9,TGTGCCAGCAGCGTAGTGGCGGGAGGGCCAAATACGCAGTATTTT,CASSVVAGGPNTQYF
TRBJ2-5,.,.,15,TRBV6-1,TGTGCCAGCAGTGAAGAACGGAAGTACCAAGAGACCCAGTACTTC,CASSEERKYQETQYF
TRBJ2-3,.,TRBD1,13,TRBV19,TGTGCCTGTAAACCGCAGGGGGCAGATACGCAGTATTTT,CACKPQGADTQYF
TRBJ2-7,once,.,14,TRBV28,TGTGCCAGCAGTTTAGTGCGGAGTTGGGACGAGCAGTACTTC,CASSLVRSWDEQYF
TRBJ1-2,.,.,15,TRBV5-6,TGTGCCAGCAGCTTGGGGGGCTTCGAGGACAATGGCTACACCTTC,CASSLGGFEDNGYTF
TRBJ1-5,once,.,12,TRBV25-1,TGTGCCAGCAGTAACAGCCATCAGCCCCAGCATTTT,CASSNSHQPQHF
TRBJ2-2,.,TRBD1,16,TRBV7-2,TGTGCCAGCAGCTTTTTAGGACAGGGCCACACCGGGGAGCTGTTTTTT,CASSFLGQGHTGELFF
TRBJ2-1,few,.,14,TRBV19,TGTGCCAGTGCCTGGGGGTGGTCCTACAATGAGCAGTTCTTC,CASAWGWSYNEQFF
TRBJ2-1,.,.,14,TRBV9,TGTGCCAGCAGCGTAGCAGGGAATTACAATGAGCAGTTCTTC,CASSVAGNYNEQFF
TRBJ1-2,.,.,14,TRBV28,TGTGCCAGCAGTTTCATCCGGGGGCGAGAGGGCTACACCTTC,CASSFIRGREGYTF
TRBJ1-2,.,.,12,TRBV5-1,TGCGCCAGCAGCCCGAACAGGGACGGCTACACCTTC,CASSPNRDGYTF
TRBJ1-3,.,.,14,TRBV27,TGTGCCAGCAGTTTGACAGCGTCTGGAAACACCATATATTTT,CASSLTASGNTIYF
TRBJ2-3,.,.,15,TRBV7-2,TGTGCCAGCAGCTTAGACGGGGGACGCACAGATACGCAGTATTTT,CASSLDGGRTDTQYF
TRBJ1-6,.,.,12,TRBV6-1,TGTGCCAGCATCGGTGAGGCTTCACCCCTCCACTTT,CASIGEASPLHF
TRBJ2-6,.,.,15,TRBV2,TGTGCCAGCATCAATACAGGGACCGGGGCCAACGTCCTGACTTTC,CASINTGTGANVLTF
TRBJ1-1,few,.,17,TRBV9,TGTGCCAGCAGCGTAAGGTCGGGGGCCAACGAGGACACTGAAGCTTTCTTT,CASSVRSGANEDTEAFF
TRBJ2-2,.,.,12,TRBV4-1,TGCGCCAGCAGCCAAGAGTCAGGGGAGCTGTTTTTT,CASSQESGELFF
TRBJ2-2,.,TRBD1,16,TRBV6-6,TGTGCCAGCAGTTACTCAGTAGGGGGCGACACCGGGGAGCTGTTTTTT,CASSYSVGGDTGELFF
TRBJ2-5,once,.,15,TRBV27,TGTGCCAGCAGTTTAGGCCTGGCACCACAAGAGACCCAGTACTTC,CASSLGLAPQETQYF
TRBJ1-5,.,TRBD1,16,TRBV30,TGTGCCATGGGGACAGGGGGGGGAAATAGCAATCAGCCCCAGCATTTT,CAMGTGGGNSNQPQHF
TRBJ2-3,.,TRBD2,18,TRBV5-1,TGCGCCAGCAGCCGAAGACTAGCGGGGGACACTAGCACAGATACGCAGTATTTT,CASSRRLAGDTSTDTQYF
TRBJ1-1,.,.,14,TRBV7-6,TGTGCCAGCAGCTTCGGACTGGAGAACACTGAAGCTTTCTTT,CASSFGLENTEAFF
TRBJ1-2,.,.,13,TRBV6-5,TGTGCCAGCAGTGCCCCCCTCGGATCGGGCTACACCTTC,CASSAPLGSGYTF
TRBJ2-2,.,TRBD1,13,TRBV11-3,TGTGCCAGCAGCCTACAGGGGTCCGGGGAGCTGTTTTTT,CASSLQGSGELFF
TRBJ1-1,.,TRBD1,15,TRBV7-8,TGTGCCAGCAGTTACCGACAGGGGCCTTACACTGAAGCTTTCTTT,CASSYRQGPYTEAFF
TRBJ2-5,.,.,16,TRBV19,TGTGCCAGTAGTATAGATATCCGGAGACGAGGAGAGACCCAGTACTTC,CASSIDIRRRGETQYF
TRBJ2-1,.,TRBD1,14,TRBV19,TGTGCCAGTAGTATCAGGGGGCTCTACAATGAGCAGTTCTTC,CASSIRGLYNEQFF
TRBJ1-3,few,.,11,TRBV6-1,TGTGCCAGCAGTATGGTATACACCATATATTTT,CASSMVYTIYF
TRBJ1-1,.,.,11,TRBV20-1,TGCAGTGCCGTTAAGAACACTGAAGCTTTCTTT,CSAVKNTEAFF
TRBJ1-1,.,.,13,TRBV6-5,TGTGCCAGCAGTTACTCCGGGGTGCGGGAAGCTTTCTTT,CASSYSGVREAFF
TRBJ2-2,.,.,15,TRBV5-1,TGCGCCAGCAGCCTTAATGCGGAGTTTGCCGGGGAGCTGTTTTTT,CASSLNAEFAGELFF
TRBJ2-7,.,.,12,TRBV6-6,TGTGCCAGCAGTTTCGGCCCCTACGAGCAGTACTTC,CASSFGPYEQYF
TRBJ2-3,once,.,13,TRBV5-4,TGTGCCAGCAGCTTTTCTGGCACAGATACGCAGTATTTT,CASSFSGTDTQYF
TRBJ1-5,.,.,15,TRBV5-5,TGTGCCAGCAGCTTGGCGCCAGATAGCAATCAGCCCCAGCATTTT,CASSLAPDSNQPQHF
TRBJ1-3,.,.,18,TRBV5-1,TGCGCCAGCAGCTTGGACCAGATGGGTTACCACTCTGGAAACACCATATATTTT,CASSLDQMGYHSGNTIYF
TRBJ2-1,.,TRBD2,18,TRBV2,TGTGCCAGCACCCCCCGGACTAGCGGGAGATCCTCCTACAATGAGCAGTTCTTC,CASTPRTSGRSSYNEQFF
TRBJ1-1,few,.,11,TRBV7-2,TGTGCCAGCAGCTTCTCAGCCGAAGCTTTCTTT,CASSFSAEAFF
TRBJ1-2,.,.,14,TRBV7-9,TGTGCCAGCAGCGAAGCAGGGCAGTTGGGTGGCTACACCTTC,CASSEAGQLGGYTF
TRBJ2-7,.,.,12,TRBV13,TGTGCCAGCAGCTTAGGGAAATACGAGCAGTACTTC,CASSLGKYEQYF
TRBJ2-6,.,.,19,TRBV4-2,TGTGCCAGCAGCCAAGAGAGGCCAGGAATCTCCTCTGGGGCCAACGTCCTGACTTTC,CASSQERPGISSGANVLTF
TRBJ2-5,.,TRBD2,16,TRBV25-1,TGTGCCAGCAGTGTTAGCGGGGGGACGAAGTCGGAGACCCAGTACTTC,CASSVSGGTKSETQYF
TRBJ1-1,.,.,12,TRBV30,TGTGCCTGGAGTCCCTCGAACACTGAAGCTTTCTTT,CAWSPSNTEAFF
TRBJ1-5,.,.,11,TRBV9,TGTGCCAGCAGCCAGAATCAGCCCCAGCATTTT,CASSQNQPQHF
TRBJ1-2,.,.,13,TRBV6-1,TGTGCCAGCACGGACGGGCTATACTATGGCTACACCTTC,CASTDGLYYGYTF